This is a list of T cell receptor beta chains from one sample in a study of T cells after yellow fever vaccination. Via MiXCR, TCRdb re-called the 5' RACE reads, giving one row per CDR3 protein. The data show about 350,000 distinct CDR3 sequences, approximately 12% seen once. The source material was CD4+ T cells sorted from PBMCs, sampled 15 days after the yellow fever booster vaccination. These TCRs come from a man between 18 and 35 years old who received the YFV17D yellow fever vaccine. CDR3s include the opening cysteine and the closing phenylalanine or tryptophan. The D gene is left open where the match is weak. Size is stated for part of the rows, as once, few or many counts, or as a class when the clone is expanded.

>TRBV3-1|TRBJ2-2|.|few
CASSQLVGELFF
TGTGCCAGCAGCCAACTTGTCGGGGAGCTGTTTTTT
>TRBV25-1|TRBJ2-4|TRBD1|.
CASSELQGDTNIQYF
TGTGCCAGCAGTGAGCTACAGGGGGATACAAACATTCAGTACTTC
>TRBV12-3/TRBV12-4|TRBJ2-7|TRBD2|many
CASSLGGNSYEQYF
TGTGCCAGCAGTTTGGGGGGGAACTCCTACGAGCAGTACTTC
>TRBV20-1|TRBJ1-2|.|few
CSAAGTPNYGYTF
TGCAGTGCTGCCGGGACACCTAACTATGGCTACACCTTC
>TRBV10-3|TRBJ2-3|TRBD1|.
CATSQGAGDTQYF
TGTGCCACTTCACAGGGGGCGGGAGATACGCAGTATTTT
>TRBV5-1|TRBJ1-4|TRBD1|many
CASSPGQAGDWAFF
TGCGCCAGCAGCCCAGGACAGGCTGGCGATTGGGCGTTTTTT
>TRBV29-1|TRBJ2-5|.|.
CSVEQVQETQYF
TGCAGCGTTGAGCAGGTCCAGGAGACCCAGTACTTC
>TRBV25-1|TRBJ2-5|.|.
CASSEFPSGTQYF
TGTGCCAGCAGTGAATTTCCTAGTGGGACCCAGTACTTC
>TRBV7-2|TRBJ2-7|.|.
CASSQTFGGIYEQYF
TGTGCCAGCAGCCAGACCTTTGGGGGGATCTACGAGCAGTACTTC
>TRBV9|TRBJ2-1|TRBD2|.
CASSAGLESFYNEQFF
TGTGCCAGCAGCGCCGGACTAGAATCCTTCTACAATGAGCAGTTCTTC
>TRBV6-1|TRBJ2-4|.|many
CASTDRNIQYF
TGTGCCAGCACAGACAGGAACATTCAGTACTTC
>TRBV7-3|TRBJ2-5|.|few
CASSLTFEETQYF
TGTGCCAGCAGCTTAACCTTCGAAGAGACCCAGTACTTC
>TRBV5-1|TRBJ1-1|.|.
CASSDVQGSPEAFF
TGCGCCAGCAGCGACGTACAGGGAAGCCCTGAAGCTTTCTTT
>TRBV20-1|TRBJ1-1|.|few
CSALGHMNTEAFF
TGCAGTGCCCTCGGGCATATGAACACTGAAGCTTTCTTT
>TRBV12-3/TRBV12-4|TRBJ2-3|TRBD2|few
CASSPVFGGGDTQYF
TGTGCCAGCAGTCCAGTATTCGGGGGGGGAGATACGCAGTATTTT
>TRBV6-5|TRBJ2-5|.|few
CASSYSLGERGQETQYF
TGTGCCAGCAGTTACTCGCTAGGGGAGAGGGGGCAAGAGACCCAGTACTTC
>TRBV18|TRBJ2-1|TRBD2|few
CASLPVLAGGYNEQFF
TGTGCCAGCCTCCCCGTCCTAGCGGGGGGGTACAATGAGCAGTTCTTC
>TRBV14|TRBJ2-3|.|.
CASSGSGGDTQYF
TGTGCCAGCAGCGGCTCAGGGGGGGATACGCAGTATTTT
>TRBV10-3|TRBJ1-1|.|.
CAISIGTTAFF
TGTGCCATCAGTATCGGGACAACGGCTTTCTTT
>TRBV11-2|TRBJ2-2|.|few
CASSPLQGAGELFF
TGTGCCAGCAGCCCCCTCCAGGGAGCCGGGGAGCTGTTTTTT
>TRBV15|TRBJ1-2|.|.
CATSRGRGSGYTF
TGTGCCACCAGCAGAGGACGGGGGAGTGGCTACACCTTC
>TRBV12-3/TRBV12-4|TRBJ2-1|TRBD2|.
CASSLGAGDYNEQFF
TGTGCCAGCAGTTTGGGAGCGGGGGACTACAATGAGCAGTTCTTC
>TRBV4-3|TRBJ2-5|.|many
CASSPRLGGQETQYF
TGCGCCAGCAGCCCCAGACTGGGGGGGCAGGAGACCCAGTACTTC
>TRBV29-1|TRBJ2-7|.|.
CSVVWDGRSYEQYF
TGCAGCGTTGTATGGGATGGACGCTCCTACGAGCAGTACTTC
>TRBV6-6|TRBJ1-3|.|few
CASSSRGGNTIYF
TGTGCCAGCAGTTCCAGAGGTGGAAACACCATATATTTT
>TRBV6-5|TRBJ1-2|.|many
CASTGVGYGYTF
TGTGCCAGCACGGGGGTGGGCTATGGCTACACCTTC
>TRBV11-1|TRBJ2-3|TRBD1|few
CASSARQGDSTQYF
TGTGCCAGCAGCGCCAGACAGGGGGATAGTACGCAGTATTTT
>TRBV4-3|TRBJ2-5|.|few
CASSQGQFQETQYF
TGCGCCAGCAGCCAAGGACAGTTTCAAGAGACCCAGTACTTC
>TRBV20-1|TRBJ2-3|TRBD2|few
CSANRGGRADTQYF
TGCAGTGCTAACCGGGGGGGACGTGCAGATACGCAGTATTTT
>TRBV7-3|TRBJ1-1|.|.
CASSLHMNTEAFF
TGTGCCAGCAGCTTACACATGAACACTGAAGCTTTCTTT
>TRBV10-3|TRBJ1-2|.|few
CAIRSGTQYGYTF
TGTGCCATTAGGTCCGGGACACAATATGGCTACACCTTC
>TRBV10-3|TRBJ2-2|TRBD1|.
CAISAPDRGVTGELFF
TGTGCCATCAGTGCCCCGGACAGGGGGGTCACCGGGGAGCTGTTTTTT
>TRBV7-8|TRBJ2-7|TRBD2|few
CASSYGTSGVYEQYF
TGTGCCAGCAGCTACGGGACTAGCGGGGTCTACGAGCAGTACTTC
>TRBV4-1|TRBJ2-7|TRBD1|.
CASSQVADRGEDEQYF
TGCGCCAGCAGCCAAGTCGCGGACAGGGGAGAGGACGAGCAGTACTTC
>TRBV20-1|TRBJ1-2|.|.
CSAAGGAETGGYTF
TGCAGTGCGGCAGGCGGGGCCGAGACTGGTGGCTACACCTTC
>TRBV7-2|TRBJ1-6|.|few
CASSPGLTHNSPLHF
TGTGCCAGCAGCCCAGGACTGACACATAATTCACCCCTCCACTTT
>TRBV3-1|TRBJ1-2|.|few
CASSHTGNYGYTF
TGTGCCAGCAGCCACACGGGAAACTATGGCTACACCTTC
>TRBV12-3/TRBV12-4|TRBJ2-7|.|once
CASSSYPGAPDEQYF
TGTGCCAGCAGTTCATACCCCGGGGCCCCGGACGAGCAGTACTTC
>TRBV6-2/TRBV6-3|TRBJ2-1|TRBD1|.
CASSSDRDYNEQFF
TGTGCCAGCAGCTCGGACAGGGACTACAATGAGCAGTTCTTC
>TRBV28|TRBJ2-4|TRBD1|few
CASSWGQSKNIQYF
TGTGCCAGCAGTTGGGGACAGAGTAAGAACATTCAGTACTTC
>TRBV11-2|TRBJ2-6|TRBD1|few
CASSPTPRTGAGANVLTF
TGTGCCAGCAGCCCTACTCCCCGGACAGGGGCAGGGGCCAACGTCCTGACTTTC
>TRBV4-1|TRBJ2-1|TRBD2|few
CASSQDPASGEYNEQFF
TGCGCCAGCAGCCAAGATCCGGCTAGCGGGGAGTACAATGAGCAGTTCTTC
>TRBV7-6|TRBJ1-5|.|many
CASSLWRQPQHF
TGTGCCAGCAGCTTATGGAGGCAGCCCCAGCATTTT
>TRBV20-1|TRBJ2-1|TRBD2|.
CSADQQPGEGPEQFF
TGCAGTGCTGATCAGCAACCGGGGGAGGGTCCTGAGCAGTTCTTC
>TRBV5-1|TRBJ2-1|TRBD2|many
CASSLEGTSLYNEQFF
TGCGCCAGCAGCTTGGAGGGGACTAGCTTATACAATGAGCAGTTCTTC
>TRBV5-4|TRBJ1-2|TRBD1|many
CASSLQGADGYTF
TGTGCCAGCAGCTTACAGGGGGCTGATGGCTACACCTTC
>TRBV6-6|TRBJ1-3|.|few
CASSYLTLSGNTIYF
TGTGCCAGCAGTTACCTGACCCTCTCTGGAAACACCATATATTTT
>TRBV6-5|TRBJ1-2|TRBD1|few
CASSYSGTGFYGYTF
TGTGCCAGCAGTTACTCGGGGACAGGGTTTTATGGCTACACCTTC
>TRBV4-3|TRBJ2-3|.|few
CASSRLIGNTQYF
TGCGCCAGCAGCCGTCTCATAGGGAATACGCAGTATTTT
>TRBV20-1|TRBJ2-7|TRBD1|.
CSARATGPVNEQYF
TGCAGTGCTAGAGCGACAGGGCCCGTGAACGAGCAGTACTTC
>TRBV20-1|TRBJ1-1|.|few
CSAREGKYTEAFF
TGCAGTGCTAGAGAGGGCAAATACACTGAAGCTTTCTTT
>TRBV18|TRBJ1-4|.|.
CASSPPHRAGEKLFF
TGTGCCAGCTCACCACCGCACAGGGCGGGTGAAAAACTGTTTTTT
>TRBV5-1|TRBJ2-5|TRBD1|.
CASVRAGGPQETQYF
TGCGCCAGCGTCAGGGCAGGGGGTCCCCAAGAGACCCAGTACTTC
>TRBV4-3|TRBJ1-1|.|.
CASSQESREYTEAFF
TGCGCCAGCAGCCAAGAATCTCGGGAGTACACTGAAGCTTTCTTT
>TRBV11-2|TRBJ2-1|.|many
CASSLGLQVNNEQFF
TGTGCCAGCAGCTTAGGGTTACAGGTAAACAATGAGCAGTTCTTC
>TRBV20-1|TRBJ2-3|TRBD2|many
CSAPMLAVSTDTQYF
TGCAGTGCTCCCATGCTAGCGGTGAGCACAGATACGCAGTATTTT
>TRBV6-2/TRBV6-3|TRBJ2-5|.|few
CASSYVSHQETQYF
TGTGCCAGCAGTTACGTCTCGCACCAAGAGACCCAGTACTTC